A single T cell receptor (beta chain) is shown here with its context. This entry belongs to a study of blood T cell repertoires in COVID-19. Study overall: T cells, B-cell-depleted T cells, or PBMCs provided the cDNA or gDNA that served as material.

This CDR3 contains 17 residues. CDR1 is SGHDT, CDR2 YYEEEE, per germline. V lost 3 bases and J lost 4; bases outside the gene matches: 13. Only in-frame clones appear in the TCRdb table, and some are missing; sequencing was by immunoSEQ multiplex PCR. The table shows 60,000 or so clones, with about four fifths occurring only once. The chain is built from TRBV5-6 and TRBJ1-3; 7 nucleotides agree with TRBD1. Sample: peripheral blood. The TCR sequence derives from a human donor in a cohort sampled during active COVID-19. As DNA, the CDR3 is TGTGCCAGCAGCTGGGGTTTCGGACAGGAAGTCGGAAACACCATATATTTT. It yields the protein CASSWGFGQEVGNTIYF.